This T cell receptor (beta chain) was sequenced during a study of T cell responses to AZD1222 COVID-19 vaccine. About the study: Second-dose intervals of approximately 4 or approximately 12 weeks were pooled.

Study-level findings and limits: Two AZD1222 doses significantly raised spike-specific TCR breadth and depth over controls.

With respect to this clone: Its antigen is not known.

V was pared by 0 bases and J by 0 bases, with 5 bases between. Per the germline V gene, CDR1 is SGHRS and CDR2 is YFSETQ. The CDR3 is 14 residues long. Method: immunoSEQ multiplex PCR; TCRdb's copy keeps in-frame clones and lacks some. The profile covers about 86,000 clones, with 70% to 80% appearing a single time and about 21% taken by the ten largest. The gene calls are TRBV5-1 and TRBJ2-3; no clear D gene. This clonotype originated in an adult in good health. The material sequenced was peripheral blood, taken on day 0 of AZD1222 vaccination. The CDR3, as DNA: TGCGCCAGCAGCTTGGGACAAAGCACAGATACGCAGTATTTT. As protein: CASSLGQSTDTQYF.